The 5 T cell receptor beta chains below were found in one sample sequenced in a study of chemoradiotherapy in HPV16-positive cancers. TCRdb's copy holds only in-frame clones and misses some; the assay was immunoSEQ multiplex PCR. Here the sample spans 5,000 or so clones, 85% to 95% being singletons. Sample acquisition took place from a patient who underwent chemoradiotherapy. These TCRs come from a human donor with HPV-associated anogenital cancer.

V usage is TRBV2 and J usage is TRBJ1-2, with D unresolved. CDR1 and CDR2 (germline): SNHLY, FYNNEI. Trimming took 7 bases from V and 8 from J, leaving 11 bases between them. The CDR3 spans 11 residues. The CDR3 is CASTRTLGYTF. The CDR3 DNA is TGTGCCAGCACCCGAACCTTGGGCTACACCTTC.

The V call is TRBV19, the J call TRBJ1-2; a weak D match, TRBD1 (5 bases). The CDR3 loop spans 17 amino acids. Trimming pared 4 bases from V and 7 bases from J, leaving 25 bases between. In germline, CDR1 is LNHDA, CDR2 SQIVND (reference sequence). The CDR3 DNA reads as TGTGCCAGTAGTACTCGAACATCCCCAGGGTTTCGGGCTGGCTACACCTTC. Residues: CASSTRTSPGFRAGYTF.

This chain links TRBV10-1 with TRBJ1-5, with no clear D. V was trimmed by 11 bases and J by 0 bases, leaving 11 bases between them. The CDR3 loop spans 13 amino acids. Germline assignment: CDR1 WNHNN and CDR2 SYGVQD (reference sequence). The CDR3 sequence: CARPPGSNQPQHF. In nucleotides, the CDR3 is TGCGCCCGACCACCCGGTAGCAATCAGCCCCAGCATTTT.

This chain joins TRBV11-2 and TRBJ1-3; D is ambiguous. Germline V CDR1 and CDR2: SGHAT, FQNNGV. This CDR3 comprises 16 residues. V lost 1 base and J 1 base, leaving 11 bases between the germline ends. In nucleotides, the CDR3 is TGTGCCAGCAGCTTAGGGATGGTGGGATCTGGAAACACCATATATTTT. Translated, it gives CASSLGMVGSGNTIYF.

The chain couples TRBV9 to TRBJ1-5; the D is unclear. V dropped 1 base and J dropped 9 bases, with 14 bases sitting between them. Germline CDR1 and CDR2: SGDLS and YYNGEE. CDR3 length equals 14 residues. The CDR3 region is CASSVYRDHGPQHF. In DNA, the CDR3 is TGTGCCAGCAGCGTATATAGAGACCATGGGCCCCAGCATTTT.